Sequencing of this T cell receptor (beta chain) was carried out in a study of T cell clusters in autoimmune cytopenias. With regard to this clonotype: As yet, its antigen is unknown.

Multiplex touch-down PCR amplified TRB using TRB-A and TRB-B pools in one tube. TCRdb re-called the multiplex PCR reads and catalogs CDR3 proteins one per entry, DNA excluded. The data show about 8,100 distinct CDR3 sequences, and the top ten clones hold 6%. The CDR3 is 18 residues long. CDR1 is GTSNPN, CDR2 SVGIG, per germline (reference sequence). TRB was amplified from approximately 230 ng of peripheral blood genomic DNA per sample. General observations from the study: The cluster-lack signature was not seen for secondary cytopenia versus chronic lymphocytic leukemia. TRB repertoire shifts in secondary cytopenia and chronic lymphocytic leukemia mostly reflected lymphoma, not autoimmunity.

This clonotype originated in a human donor with an autoimmune cytopenia or autoimmune hepatitis (not recorded which). Sequenced material: peripheral blood. This sequence joins TRBV30 and TRBJ2-3; TCRdb names TRBD2, which stays unverified in the absence of DNA. The CDR3 loop is CALHQGTSGGEGTDTQYF.